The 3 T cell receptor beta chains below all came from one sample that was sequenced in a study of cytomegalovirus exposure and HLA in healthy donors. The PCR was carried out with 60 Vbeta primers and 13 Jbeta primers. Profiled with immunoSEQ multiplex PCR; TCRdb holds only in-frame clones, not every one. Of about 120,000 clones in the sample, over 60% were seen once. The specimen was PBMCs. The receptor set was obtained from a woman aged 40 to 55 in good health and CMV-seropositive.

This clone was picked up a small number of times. The CDR3 loop is CASSVTTGGKAFF. Here the CDR3 DNA reads TGTGCCAGCAGCGTAACGACAGGGGGTAAAGCTTTCTTT. The rearrangement uses TRBV9 and TRBJ1-1, with TRBD1 matching over 9 bases. The junction had 4 bases not matched to a gene; V was cut back by 1 base and J by 9 bases. CDR1 and CDR2 from the germline V gene are SGDLS and YYNGEE. The CDR3 is 13 amino acids.

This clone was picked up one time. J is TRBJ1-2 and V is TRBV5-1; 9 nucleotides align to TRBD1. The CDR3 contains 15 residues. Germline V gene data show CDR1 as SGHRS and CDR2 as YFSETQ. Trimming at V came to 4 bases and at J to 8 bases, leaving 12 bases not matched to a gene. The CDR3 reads CASSLDRGGPLGYTF. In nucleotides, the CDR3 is TGCGCCAGCAGCCTGGACAGGGGCGGCCCCTTAGGCTACACCTTC. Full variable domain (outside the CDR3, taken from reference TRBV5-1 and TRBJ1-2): KAGVTQTPRYLIKTRGQQVTLSCSPISGHRSVSWYQQTPGQGLQFLFEYFSETQRNKGNFPGRFSGRQFSNSRSEMNVSTLELGDSALYLCASSLDRGGPLGYTFGSGTRLTVV.

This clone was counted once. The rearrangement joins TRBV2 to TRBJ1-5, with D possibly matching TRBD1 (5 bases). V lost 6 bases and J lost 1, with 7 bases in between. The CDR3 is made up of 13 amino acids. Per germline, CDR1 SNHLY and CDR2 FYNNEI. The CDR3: CASRGQSNQPQHF. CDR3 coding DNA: TGTGCCAGCAGGGGGCAAAGCAATCAGCCCCAGCATTTT.